One and the same sample provided the 30 T cell receptor beta chains below, sequenced in a study of T cell responses to AZD1222 COVID-19 vaccine. The repertoire was sequenced with immunoSEQ multiplex PCR; TCRdb's copy has only in-frame clones and lacks some. The table includes 140,000 to 150,000 clones, around 88% detected once. The starting material was peripheral blood, obtained on day 0 of AZD1222 vaccination. The receptors derive from an adult in good health.

This chain joins TRBV4-1 and TRBJ1-1; D remains unclear. CDR1 MGHRA and CDR2 YSYEKL come from the germline V gene. With 1 base removed from V and 1 base from J, the gap between germline ends came to 10 bases. The CDR3 length is 15 residues. CDR3 DNA: TGCGCCAGCAGCCAAGTAAGGAGACAGAACACTGAAGCTTTCTTT. It translates to CASSQVRRQNTEAFF.

The J gene is TRBJ1-1, the V gene TRBV3-1 (or the pseudogene TRBV3-2), with D unclear. The CDR3 runs 12 residues. CDR1 and CDR2 from the germline V gene are LGHDT and YNNKEL (reference sequence). V was trimmed by 1 base and J by 10 bases, leaving 10 bases between them. The DNA for the CDR3 is TGTGCCAGCAGCCAAGTCCGGGCGGGAGCTTTCTTT. It codes for CASSQVRAGAFF.

J is TRBJ2-7 and V is TRBV2, with 13 bases fitting TRBD2. This CDR3 comprises 15 residues. Germline V gene lookup returns CDR1 SNHLY and CDR2 FYNNEI. J gave up 2 bases and V 4 bases, and 2 bases lay outside the gene matches. CDR3 DNA: TGTGCCAGCAGTGGGGGACTAGCGGGAACCTACGAGCAGTACTTC. Residues: CASSGGLAGTYEQYF.

The chain uses TRBV7-2 and TRBJ2-1; no clear D. Germline CDR1 reads SGHTA; CDR2 reads FQGNSA. CDR3 length: 12 residues. The ends were cut back, 5 bases at V and 7 bases at J, with 9 bases in the middle. The CDR3 DNA reads TGTGCCAGCAGCCCCGACCCTAATGAGCAGTTCTTC. This gives the protein CASSPDPNEQFF. The variable domain in full, completed from reference TRBV7-2 and TRBJ2-1, reads GAGVSQSPSNKVTEKGKDVELRCDPISGHTALYWYRQSLGQGLEFLIYFQGNSAPDKSGLPSDRFSAERTGGSVSTLTIQRTQQEDSAVYLCASSPDPNEQFFGPGTRLTVL.

CDR3 in DNA: TGTGCCAGCAGCAACCGGGACACAGGGCGATCACCCCTCCACTTT. Translating it yields CASSNRDTGRSPLHF. The J gene is TRBJ1-6, the V gene TRBV11-1; the D gene is possibly TRBD1 (6 bases). From germline, CDR1 is SGHAT and CDR2 FQDESV (reference sequence). V was cut by 5 bases and J by 10 bases, with 18 bases left in between. This CDR3 comprises 15 residues. The full variable domain, completed using reference TRBV11-1 and TRBJ1-6, is EAEVAQSPRYKITEKSQAVAFWCDPISGHATLYWYRQILGQGPELLVQFQDESVVDDSQLPKDRFSAERLKGVDSTLKIQPAELGDSAMYLCASSNRDTGRSPLHFGNGTRLTVT.

The CDR3 reads CASSEELLETQYF. The CDR3 coding sequence is TGTGCCAGCAGTGAAGAGCTGCTGGAGACCCAGTACTTC. This chain links TRBV2 with TRBJ2-5; no clear D. Germline V gene data show CDR1 as SNHLY and CDR2 as FYNNEI. This CDR3 is 13 amino acids long. The V end lost 1 base, the J end lost 5 bases, and 8 bases lay between the germline ends.

This rearrangement joins TRBV5-4 to TRBJ2-1; tentatively, D is TRBD1 (6 bases). The germline CDR1 and CDR2 sequences are SGHNT and YYREEE (reference sequence). Trimming left V 4 bases short and J 5 bases short, with 13 bases between. The CDR3 loop spans 14 amino acids. CDR3 amino acids: CASSQATGHNEQFF. The CDR3, as DNA: TGTGCCAGCAGCCAAGCCACAGGGCACAATGAGCAGTTCTTC. The whole variable domain, filled in from reference TRBV5-4 and TRBJ2-1, reads ETGVTQSPTHLIKTRGQQVTLRCSSQSGHNTVSWYQQALGQGPQFIFQYYREEENGRGNFPPRFSGLQFPNYSSELNVNALELDDSALYLCASSQATGHNEQFFGPGTRLTVL.

V is TRBV7-3 and J is TRBJ1-1; 9 bases are a match to TRBD1. The CDR3 covers 14 residues. The germline V gene has CDR1 SGHTA and CDR2 FQGTGA. Unmatched junction bases numbered 1, after V lost 4 bases and J lost 1 base. The chain's CDR3 is CASSWTGANTEAFF. DNA of the CDR3: TGTGCCAGCAGCTGGACAGGGGCGAACACTGAAGCTTTCTTT.

The V call is TRBV15, the J call TRBJ2-2; unclear D gene. V was shortened by 3 bases and J by 0 bases, with 11 bases between the two germline ends. CDR1 LNHNV and CDR2 YYDKDF come from the germline V gene (reference sequence). The CDR3 runs 16 residues. CDR3 sequence (DNA): TGTGCCACCAGCAGTTCGGACCACTCGAACACCGGGGAGCTGTTTTTT. Its protein product is CATSSSDHSNTGELFF. Complete variable domain (other parts from reference TRBV15 and TRBJ2-2): DAMVIQNPRYQVTQFGKPVTLSCSQTLNHNVMYWYQQKSSQAPKLLFHYYDKDFNNEADTPDNFQSRRPNTSFCFLDIRSPGLGDTAMYLCATSSSDHSNTGELFFGEGSRLTVL.

The chain carries TRBV18 and TRBJ1-3, with unresolved D. Germline lookup yields CDR1 KGHSH and CDR2 LQKENI. There are 15 residues in the CDR3. V was shortened by 2 bases and J by 0 bases, with 8 bases between the two germline ends. The CDR3 region has the DNA TGTGCCAGCTCACCATGGGCAGTCTCTGGAAACACCATATATTTT. Its translation is CASSPWAVSGNTIYF. The variable domain in full, completed from reference TRBV18 and TRBJ1-3, reads NAGVMQNPRHLVRRRGQEARLRCSPMKGHSHVYWYRQLPEEGLKFMVYLQKENIIDESGMPKERFSAEFPKEGPSILRIQQVVRGDSAAYFCASSPWAVSGNTIYFGEGSWLTVV.

The chain has TRBV14 and TRBJ1-2; no firm D call. The germline V gene has CDR1 SGHDN and CDR2 FVKESK. V was shortened by 2 bases and J by 1 base, with 8 bases between the two germline ends. The CDR3 spans 14 residues. CDR3 nucleotide sequence: TGTGCCAGCAGCCAATGGCAGGATAACTATGGCTACACCTTC. Amino acid sequence: CASSQWQDNYGYTF.

The rearrangement uses TRBV18 and TRBJ2-1; no firm D call. The V gene's germline CDR1 is KGHSH and CDR2 LQKENI. The CDR3 spans 14 residues. V was trimmed by 0 bases and J by 2 bases, leaving 5 bases between them. The CDR3 bases are TGTGCCAGCTCACCACCGGTAACCTACAATGAGCAGTTCTTC. Its protein product is CASSPPVTYNEQFF.

The chain combines TRBV5-6 with TRBJ1-6; a weak D match, TRBD1 (6 bases). CDR1 SGHDT and CDR2 YYEEEE come from the germline V gene. The CDR3 extends over 16 amino acids. Trimming removed 1 base at V and 8 bases at J, with 16 bases between. CDR3 region: CASSLRRGRLDSPLHF. For the CDR3, the DNA is TGTGCCAGCAGCTTGCGGCGGGGGCGGTTGGATTCACCCCTCCACTTT.

V gene TRBV7-2 combines with J gene TRBJ1-2, with TRBD1 matching 7 bases. This CDR3 has 13 residues. J was trimmed by 4 bases and V by 4 bases; bases with no gene match: 3. Germline lookup yields CDR1 SGHTA and CDR2 FQGNSA. CDR3: CASSSDRIYGYTF. As DNA, the CDR3 is TGTGCCAGCAGCTCGGACAGGATCTATGGCTACACCTTC.

The chain carries TRBV7-2 and TRBJ1-1; maybe TRBD1 (6 bases). Germline loops: CDR1 SGHTA, CDR2 FQGNSA. The CDR3 extends over 14 amino acids. V dropped 5 bases and J dropped 6 bases, with 16 bases sitting between them. The CDR3 DNA is TGTGCCAGCAGCCTCCGGGGGGCGGTTGCTGAAGCTTTCTTT. Amino acid sequence: CASSLRGAVAEAFF.

In DNA form, the CDR3 reads TGTGCCAGCAGGAGGGGGAAGGGGGCGAACACCATATATTTT. This translates into CASRRGKGANTIYF. The chain uses TRBV3-1 (or the pseudogene TRBV3-2) and TRBJ1-3; 7 bases match TRBD1. Germline lookup yields CDR1 LGHDT and CDR2 YNNKEL (reference sequence). Germline trimming cut 6 bases from V and 7 bases from J; bases unmatched to any gene: 9. This CDR3 has 14 amino acids.

The chain uses TRBV18 and TRBJ1-1; perhaps TRBD1 as D (6 bases). The CDR3 loop spans 15 amino acids. The V and J ends lost 1 base and 1 base respectively, with 10 bases between them. The germline V gene has CDR1 KGHSH and CDR2 LQKENI. The CDR3 DNA reads as TGTGCCAGCTCACCACGGGACACCACGAACACTGAAGCTTTCTTT. Translation: CASSPRDTTNTEAFF. The entire variable domain, with the rest obtained from reference TRBV18 and TRBJ1-1, is as follows: NAGVMQNPRHLVRRRGQEARLRCSPMKGHSHVYWYRQLPEEGLKFMVYLQKENIIDESGMPKERFSAEFPKEGPSILRIQQVVRGDSAAYFCASSPRDTTNTEAFFGQGTRLTVV.

This clone was observed once. The rearrangement links TRBV4-1 to TRBJ1-6; D unclear. Trimming pared 0 bases from V and 9 bases from J, leaving 12 bases between. The germline V gene has CDR1 MGHRA and CDR2 YSYEKL. The CDR3 runs to 15 residues. CDR3 nucleotide sequence: TGCGCCAGCAGCCAAGAAGGTATAGCGCTTTCACCCCTCCACTTT. It translates to CASSQEGIALSPLHF.

The rearrangement links TRBV19 to TRBJ1-2; 10 nucleotides match TRBD1. The CDR3 runs to 16 residues. Losses at the gene ends were 4 bases for V and 4 bases for J; bases not matched to a gene: 9. Germline values: CDR1 LNHDA, CDR2 SQIVND (reference sequence). The CDR3 sequence: CASSRKTGGEIYGYTF. The CDR3 bases are TGTGCCAGTAGTAGAAAGACAGGGGGCGAGATCTATGGCTACACCTTC.

V usage is TRBV9 and J usage is TRBJ1-6, with TRBD1 identical over 9 bases. Germline loops: CDR1 SGDLS, CDR2 YYNGEE. Losses at the gene ends were 4 bases for V and 5 bases for J; bases not matched to a gene: 7. This CDR3 comprises 16 residues. CDR3 region: CASSLRGQGDNSPLHF. In DNA, the CDR3 is TGTGCCAGCAGCCTACGGGGACAGGGTGATAATTCACCCCTCCACTTT. Supplemented by reference TRBV9 and TRBJ1-6, the full variable domain reads DSGVTQTPKHLITATGQRVTLRCSPRSGDLSVYWYQQSLDQGLQFLIQYYNGEERAKGNILERFSAQQFPDLHSELNLSSLELGDSALYFCASSLRGQGDNSPLHFGNGTRLTVT.

The V and J genes are TRBV28 and TRBJ1-1; 7 bases are shared with TRBD1. The CDR3 contains 13 residues. From germline, CDR1 is MDHEN and CDR2 SYDVKM. Trimming took 3 bases from V and 10 from J; bases not matched to a gene: 8. The CDR3 DNA is TGTGCCAGCAGTTTTTTTCAGGGGGAGGGAGCTTTCTTT. It encodes CASSFFQGEGAFF.

A single count supports this clone. The chain is built from TRBV5-4 and TRBJ2-1, with TRBD2 matching over 8 bases. V dropped 6 bases and J dropped 3; count of bases not matched to a gene: 11. Germline CDR1 reads SGHNT; CDR2 reads YYREEE (reference sequence). The CDR3 runs to 16 residues. CDR3 protein: CASTLGRGAVYNEQFF. The DNA for the CDR3 is TGTGCCAGCACCCTAGGGCGGGGGGCCGTCTACAATGAGCAGTTCTTC.

V and J are TRBV7-7 and TRBJ1-1, with D possibly being TRBD1 (6 bases). The V and J ends lost 2 bases and 5 bases respectively, with 9 bases between them. Germline-derived CDR1 and CDR2 are SSHAT and FNYEAQ (reference sequence). The CDR3 covers 13 residues. As DNA, the CDR3 is TGTGCCAGCAGCTTATCCCAGGGGACTGAAGCTTTCTTT. It codes for CASSLSQGTEAFF. The full variable domain, completed using reference TRBV7-7 and TRBJ1-1, is GAGVSQSPRYKVTKRGQDVTLRCDPISSHATLYWYQQALGQGPEFLTYFNYEAQPDKSGLPSDRFSAERPEGSISTLTIQRTEQRDSAMYRCASSLSQGTEAFFGQGTRLTVV.

The DNA of the CDR3 is TGTGCCAGCAGTTTACGGGCGCAGCCCAATCAGCCCCAGCATTTT. This sequence encodes CASSLRAQPNQPQHF. V and J are TRBV27 and TRBJ1-5, with D unresolved. V was trimmed by 2 bases and J by 3 bases, leaving 11 bases between them. The CDR3 has 15 residues. The germline CDR1 and CDR2 sequences are MNHEY and SMNVEV (reference sequence).

The CDR3 here is CASSLVGGTEAFF. The CDR3 nucleotides are TGTGCCAGCAGCTTAGTGGGTGGTACTGAAGCTTTCTTT. V and J are TRBV11-3 and TRBJ1-1; D not certain. The V and J ends lost 1 base and 5 bases respectively, with 8 bases between them. Germline V gene lookup returns CDR1 SGHNT and CDR2 YENEEA. This CDR3 has 13 residues. The full variable domain, completed using reference TRBV11-3 and TRBJ1-1, is EAGVVQSPRYKIIEKKQPVAFWCNPISGHNTLYWYLQNLGQGPELLIRYENEEAVDDSQLPKDRFSAERLKGVDSTLKIQPAELGDSAVYLCASSLVGGTEAFFGQGTRLTVV.

The V gene is TRBV29-1, the J gene TRBJ2-7, with D maybe TRBD1 (6 bases). The CDR3 length is 12 residues. Germline V gene data show CDR1 as SQVTM and CDR2 as ANQGSEA. Between the trimmed V and J ends, which lost 7 bases and 5 bases, there was a span of 15 bases. The chain's CDR3 is CSAQRGSDEQYF. The CDR3 coding sequence is TGCAGCGCCCAAAGGGGGTCCGACGAGCAGTACTTC.

The CDR3 DNA follows: TGTGCCAGCATTGGGACCGTCTCCTACGAGCAGTACTTC. Translation: CASIGTVSYEQYF. This chain connects TRBV28 to TRBJ2-7; D could derive from TRBD1 or TRBD2 (5 bases each). This CDR3 is 13 amino acids long. Germline V gives CDR1 MDHEN, CDR2 SYDVKM. Trimming took 7 bases from V and 0 from J, leaving 10 bases between them. The full variable domain, in which reference TRBV28 and TRBJ2-7 provide the parts outside the CDR3, is DVKVTQSSRYLVKRTGEKVFLECVQDMDHENMFWYRQDPGLGLRLIYFSYDVKMKEKGDIPEGYSVSREKKERFSLILESASTNQTSMYLCASIGTVSYEQYFGPGTRLTVT.

The V call is TRBV7-2, the J call TRBJ1-2, with 9 bases matching TRBD1. CDR1 and CDR2 (germline): SGHTA, FQGNSA. Trimming cost V 2 bases and J 8 bases; bases outside gene matches: 9. This CDR3 spans 15 amino acids. The CDR3 spells CASSLQPGQGRGYTF. In DNA, the CDR3 is TGTGCCAGCAGCTTACAGCCCGGACAGGGGAGAGGCTACACCTTC.

The V gene is TRBV7-2, the J gene TRBJ2-3; possible D gene TRBD1, 6 bases. The CDR3 has 15 residues. Trimming took off 4 bases at V and 1 base at J, with 12 bases between the two ends. Germline V gene data show CDR1 as SGHTA and CDR2 as FQGNSA. The CDR3 sequence is CASSSTGLGTDTQYF. The CDR3 DNA reads TGTGCCAGCAGCTCTACAGGGCTGGGCACAGATACGCAGTATTTT.

The V and J genes are TRBV28 and TRBJ2-3; possible D gene TRBD1, 6 bases. The CDR3 length is 15 residues. Germline CDR1 reads MDHEN; CDR2 reads SYDVKM. The ends were cut back, 6 bases at V and 10 bases at J, with 23 bases in the middle. CDR3 region: CASRPTRVGHRAQYF. The CDR3 nucleotides read TGTGCCAGCAGACCAACTAGGGTGGGGCACAGGGCGCAGTATTTT.